What follows are 21 T cell receptor beta chains derived from one specimen sequenced in a study of spatial heterogeneity in lung cancer. Via MiXCR, TCRdb re-called the 5' RACE reads, giving one row per CDR3 protein. The sample holds fewer than 1,500 distinct CDR3 sequences, roughly 7.9% seen once. Time point given: sample taken at primary tumor resection. Sequencing of whole RNA from tumor, nontumor lung or frozen PBMC involved no sorting. Sample: normal lung tissue next to the tumor, taken at surgery. All receptors come from a female donor with early-stage non-small cell lung cancer.

To note about this clonotype: Being off target in a library aimed at alpha chains, this beta chain has a size of little meaning. This chain uses TRBV5-4 with TRBJ2-3; 8 nucleotides align to TRBD2. Germline-derived CDR1 and CDR2 are SGHNT and YYREEE (reference sequence). This CDR3 is built from 14 residues. After removal of 7 bases from V and 5 bases from J, the junction contained 9 bases not matched to a gene. The CDR3 reads CASQERGQGDTQYF. The CDR3 coding sequence is TGTGCCAGCCAAGAGCGGGGGCAGGGAGATACGCAGTATTTT.

This clonotype was counted ten times or more. This beta chain is an off-target read within a library intended for alpha chains, so its frequency means little. The V and J genes are TRBV3-1 and TRBJ2-2; D may be TRBD2 (5 bases). CDR1 and CDR2 from the germline V gene are LGHDT and YNNKEL (reference sequence). The CDR3 runs 14 residues. Deletions cut 4 bases from V and 4 bases from J, with 10 bases between. The chain's CDR3 is CASSLVRGTGELFF. CDR3 DNA sequence: TGTGCCAGCAGCCTTGTCCGGGGCACCGGGGAGCTGTTTTTT.

In its sample, this clonotype was seen a few times. This beta chain lies outside the target of a library built for alpha chains; its clone size means little. The J gene is TRBJ2-2, the V gene TRBV6-2 or TRBV6-3, with 9 bases aligning to TRBD2. The CDR3 spans 15 residues. Germline trimming cut 4 bases from V and 5 bases from J; bases unmatched to any gene: 5. Germline CDR1 MNHEY, CDR2 SVGEGT. CDR3 sequence reads: CASSLAGEGTGELFF. Here the CDR3 DNA reads TGTGCCAGCAGTTTAGCGGGAGAAGGAACCGGGGAGCTGTTTTTT.

Relative to its sample, this clonotype is large (0.1 to 1%). As an off-target read in a library built for alpha chains, this beta chain has a frequency of little significance. V usage is TRBV27 and J usage is TRBJ1-5; perhaps TRBD1 as D (6 bases). The V end was cut by 0 bases, the J end by 6 bases, with 12 bases between. This CDR3 is built from 15 residues. In germline, CDR1 is MNHEY, CDR2 SMNVEV (reference sequence). CDR3 sequence (DNA): TGTGCCAGCAGTTTATCTGCGGGGGGCGGTCAGCCCCAGCATTTT. It is translated as CASSLSAGGGQPQHF.

For this clonotype: This beta chain slipped into a library made for alpha chains as a stray read, so its size is not meaningful. The chain uses TRBV29-1 and TRBJ2-7; no clear D gene. The CDR3 has 13 amino acids. From germline, CDR1 is SQVTM and CDR2 ANQGSEA. The germline V and J ends were trimmed by 6 bases and 2 bases, with 14 bases remaining between them. This CDR3 is CSVKHGVTYEQYF. The CDR3 DNA reads as TGCAGCGTAAAACACGGAGTAACCTACGAGCAGTACTTC.

This clonotype is classed as medium-sized. Since it is a stray read in a library aimed at alpha chains, this beta chain has a size that is not meaningful. The CDR3 protein is CSARDNEQFF. As DNA, the CDR3 is TGCAGTGCTAGGGATAATGAGCAGTTCTTC. This sequence joins TRBV20-1 and TRBJ2-1, with D uncertain. Deletions cut 3 bases from V and 7 bases from J, with 4 bases between. Germline assignment: CDR1 DFQATT and CDR2 SNEGSKA (reference sequence). CDR3 length: 10 residues.

This clonotype is labeled medium-sized. This beta chain is an off-target read within a library intended for alpha chains, so its frequency means little. The rearrangement joins TRBV23-1 to TRBJ2-1, with D perhaps matching TRBD2 (5 bases). TRBV23-1 is an ORF, and what it does is uncertain. This CDR3 spans 16 amino acids. V lost 3 bases to trimming and J lost 7 bases, with 19 bases between them. As DNA, the CDR3 is TGCGCCAGCAGTCATCAGCCCCCGGGGTTCAGTAATGAGCAGTTCTTC. Protein sequence: CASSHQPPGFSNEQFF.

This clonotype is deemed large (0.1 to 1%). Being off target in a library aimed at alpha chains, this beta chain has a size of little meaning. This chain uses TRBV5-6 with TRBJ1-6, with 8 bases that match TRBD1. Germline V gene lookup returns CDR1 SGHDT and CDR2 YYEEEE. The V gene end was trimmed by 2 bases and the J gene end by 8 bases; junction bases not matched to a gene: 3. The CDR3 loop spans 14 amino acids. In nucleotides, the CDR3 is TGTGCCAGCAGCTTTCGGGACAGGTATTCACCCCTCCACTTT. It translates to CASSFRDRYSPLHF.

In its sample, this clonotype is large. A library made for alpha chains picked up this beta chain off target, so its size means little. The V gene is TRBV11-3, the J gene TRBJ2-3; a weak D match, TRBD2 (6 bases). The CDR3 sequence is 16 residues long. CDR1 SGHNT and CDR2 YENEEA come from the germline V gene. V lost 3 bases to trimming and J lost 2 bases, with 15 bases between them. DNA for the CDR3: TGTGCCAGCAGCTTCGGGGGAGGCGGGTACACAGATACGCAGTATTTT. It translates to CASSFGGGGYTDTQYF.

In this sample, this clonotype turned up many times. In a library made to pick up alpha chains, this beta chain is a stray read with a size that means little. The chain uses TRBV6-5 and TRBJ2-7; 7 positions match TRBD1. The length of the CDR3 is 14 residues. CDR1 and CDR2 from the germline V gene are MNHEY and SVGAGI. The V and J ends lost 2 bases and 6 bases, in that order; junction bases with no gene match: 7. The CDR3 sequence is CASSYGQTGVEQYF. DNA for the CDR3: TGTGCCAGCAGTTACGGCCAAACAGGGGTCGAGCAGTACTTC.

This clonotype is large (0.1 to 1%) within its sample. The size of this beta chain means little, since it is a stray read in a library made for alpha chains. The V call is TRBV7-2, the J call TRBJ2-7; D is perhaps TRBD2 (6 bases). The germline V gene has CDR1 SGHTA and CDR2 FQGNSA. The V gene lost 3 bases and the J gene lost 0 bases, with 9 bases spanning the gap. The CDR3 totals 14 residues. The CDR3, as DNA: TGTGCCAGCAGCTTTAGCGGAAGCTCCTACGAGCAGTACTTC. Its translation is CASSFSGSSYEQYF.

Within the sample, this clonotype is medium-sized (0.01 to 0.1%). This beta chain is a stray sequence in a library constructed for alpha chains; its clone size is not meaningful. J is TRBJ2-3 and V is TRBV12-3 or TRBV12-4; no clear D. The length of the CDR3 is 11 residues. Deletions cut 3 bases from V and 3 bases from J, with 1 base between. CDR3 protein: CASSLTDTQYF. In DNA, the CDR3 is TGTGCCAGCAGTTTGACAGATACGCAGTATTTT.

This clonotype was counted between two and nine times. This beta chain is an off-target read within a library intended for alpha chains, so its frequency means little. The chain combines TRBV20-1 with TRBJ2-3, with 12 bases fitting TRBD2. Trimming took 6 bases from V and 1 from J; bases not matched to a gene: 2. This CDR3 has 14 amino acids. Germline CDR1 and CDR2: DFQATT and SNEGSKA (reference sequence). CDR3 coding DNA: TGCAGTGCCAGACTAGCGGGGGGCACAGATACGCAGTATTTT. Translated: CSARLAGGTDTQYF.

A word on this clonotype: Within a library made for alpha chains, this beta chain is off target, and its count is uninformative. This chain uses TRBV5-1 with TRBJ1-5; perhaps TRBD1 as D (5 bases). Germline assignment: CDR1 SGHRS and CDR2 YFSETQ. Trimming removed 0 bases from V and 5 bases from J, with 9 bases in between. There are 14 residues in the CDR3. CDR3 amino acids: CASSLETAYQPQHF. CDR3 DNA sequence: TGCGCCAGCAGCTTGGAGACAGCTTATCAGCCCCAGCATTTT.

In this sample, this clonotype turned up once. Since the library was made to target alpha chains, this beta chain is a stray read and its abundance is not meaningful. This rearrangement joins TRBV2 to TRBJ2-2; 9 bases match TRBD1. CDR3 size: 16 residues. Looked up from germline, CDR1 is SNHLY and CDR2 is FYNNEI. Trimming took 3 bases from V and 1 from J; bases not matched to a gene: 3. The chain's CDR3 is CASSDPGQGNTGELFF. DNA of the CDR3: TGTGCCAGCAGTGACCCGGGACAGGGGAACACCGGGGAGCTGTTTTTT.

This clonotype appeared a single time. A library prepared for alpha chains yielded this beta chain as an off-target read; its size is of little meaning. V and J are TRBV11-1 and TRBJ2-1; TRBD1 or TRBD2 may be the D gene (5 bases each). This CDR3 is built from 15 residues. CDR1 is SGHAT, CDR2 FQDESV, per germline (reference sequence). V lost 5 bases and J 6 bases, leaving 17 bases between the germline ends. CDR3 sequence reads: CASSAGTGPTNEQFF. The CDR3 DNA is TGTGCCAGCAGCGCCGGGACGGGCCCTACCAATGAGCAGTTCTTC.

By sample fraction, this clonotype is medium-sized (0.01 to 0.1%). The library was prepared for alpha chains; this beta chain is a stray read, so its frequency means little. The chain links TRBV7-2 to TRBJ2-3; possibly TRBD2 for D (5 bases). CDR1 and CDR2 from the germline V gene are SGHTA and FQGNSA. V dropped 5 bases and J dropped 6 bases, with 15 bases sitting between them. This CDR3 has 14 residues. The CDR3 DNA follows: TGTGCCAGCAGCCGAGGACTGGAAGCCGATACGCAGTATTTT. Translated: CASSRGLEADTQYF.

By sample share, this clonotype is large (0.1 to 1%). This beta chain is an unintended read in a library built for alpha chains; its size means little. The V gene is TRBV20-1, the J gene TRBJ2-7; D gene uncertain. Trimming stripped 6 bases from V and 0 bases from J, with 12 bases between. Looked up from germline, CDR1 is DFQATT and CDR2 is SNEGSKA (reference sequence). CDR3 length: 13 residues. The CDR3 is CSAEDDSSYEQYF. Here the CDR3 DNA reads TGCAGTGCGGAAGATGACTCCTCCTACGAGCAGTACTTC.

This clonotype is termed medium-sized (0.01 to 0.1%). Being off target in a library aimed at alpha chains, this beta chain has a size of little meaning. The CDR3 DNA is TGTGCCAGCAGCTTTACCGGGACTCCATTAAACGGGGAGCTGTTTTTT. Its translation is CASSFTGTPLNGELFF. This chain links TRBV7-6 with TRBJ2-2, with D possibly matching TRBD2 (6 bases). Germline CDR1 and CDR2: SGHVS and FNYEAQ. Deletions cut 3 bases from V and 7 bases from J, with 18 bases between. The CDR3 sequence is 16 residues long.

Judged by abundance, this clonotype is medium-sized. This beta chain appears as a stray read in a library generated for alpha chains; its size is not informative. This chain connects TRBV20-1 to TRBJ2-2; no clear D gene. The germline V and J ends were trimmed by 0 bases and 1 base, with 6 bases remaining between them. Germline assignment: CDR1 DFQATT and CDR2 SNEGSKA (reference sequence). There are 14 residues in the CDR3. CDR3 sequence (DNA): TGCAGTGCTAGAGATTTCCAGAACACCGGGGAGCTGTTTTTT. It yields the protein CSARDFQNTGELFF.

Points on this clonotype: A much larger clone differs by one base, so this may be a read error. Since it is a stray read in a library aimed at alpha chains, this beta chain has a size that is not meaningful. The chain joins TRBV28 to TRBJ2-5; D gene uncertain. CDR3 size: 14 residues. Germline CDR1 MDHEN, CDR2 SYDVKM. V was pared by 6 bases and J by 4 bases, with 15 bases between. For the CDR3, the DNA is TGTGCCAGCAGAGCCTCAATAGGAGCAGAGACCCAGTACTTC. Protein sequence: CASRASIGAETQYF.